Included here is one T cell receptor (beta chain) sequence, with context. This CDR3 region has 13 residues. V shed 7 bases and J shed 7 bases, with 16 bases lying between them. The germline gives CDR1 LNHDA, CDR2 SQIVND (reference sequence). This entry belongs to a study of blood T cell repertoires in COVID-19. Method: immunoSEQ multiplex PCR; TCRdb's copy keeps in-frame clones and lacks some. The sample has under 350,000 clones; roughly nine tenths are singletons. The sequence derives from a man aged 45-60 years with acute or convalescent COVID-19. V is TRBV19 and J is TRBJ1-2, with D possibly TRBD1 on 6 matching bases. Sequenced sample: peripheral blood. This CDR3 reads CASTNRQAGGYTF. The CDR3 nucleotides read TGTGCCAGTACTAATAGACAGGCTGGTGGCTACACCTTC.